This T cell receptor (beta chain) stems from a study of CD8+ T cells in alopecia areata. Study-wide results and caveats: Normal skin's resident alphabeta T cells are also sequenced in scalp samples. Lesional scalp displayed greater clonality than normal scalp, most notably in alopecia totalis/universalis. Although TCR sharing was seen in mice, sharing across patients was less clear, possibly for HLA-related reasons.

Once RNA had been extracted, it was reverse transcribed into cDNA to act as the sequencing template. Clones were sequenced by immunoSEQ multiplex PCR, and TCRdb holds only the in-frame ones, with some missing. The sample gives approximately 150,000 clones, 55% of which show up once; approximately 4.8% is in the top ten. The CDR3 sequence is 14 residues long. Germline assignment: CDR1 SQVTM and CDR2 ANQGSEA. V gave up 7 bases and J gave up 9 bases; unmatched junction bases: 13. This clone was picked up a small number of times. Its target is not known. PBMCs served as the source from which CD4+ and CD8+ T cells were sorted.

The chain combines TRBV29-1 with TRBJ2-3; 10 bases fit TRBD2. Sequencing was carried out using CD4+ T cells sorted from blood. The origin of this receptor is a human donor in good health. The CDR3 reads CSGTVAGGFATQYF. The CDR3 DNA reads TGCAGCGGGACGGTAGCGGGAGGATTTGCGACGCAGTATTTT.